The rows below give T cell receptor beta chains drawn from one sample of a study of T cells after yellow fever vaccination. MiXCR was run by TCRdb on the 5' RACE reads, yielding one entry per CDR3 protein. The sample records 400,000 to 650,000 distinct CDR3 sequences, 21% being singletons. The sample was PBMCs, taken roughly 20 days after the first yellow fever vaccination. These receptor sequences come from a man between 18 and 35 years old who received the YFV17D yellow fever vaccine. CDR3s include the opening cysteine and the closing phenylalanine or tryptophan. Each record gives: clone size, D gene, J gene, V gene, CDR3 length, CDR3 DNA, CDR3 protein. The D gene is left open where the match is weak. Clone size is not always given. Where it is, it says once, few, many or a class for expanded clones.

abundance: few; d_gene: TRBD2; j_gene: TRBJ2-5; v_gene: TRBV6-2/TRBV6-3; len: 15; CDR3nt: TGTGCCAGCAGTTACGGGGGGACTAGCGTTGAGACCCAGTACTTC; CDR3aa: CASSYGGTSVETQYF
abundance: NA; d_gene: NA; j_gene: TRBJ1-1; v_gene: TRBV28; len: 11; CDR3nt: TGTGCCAGCAGAGGGTTCACTGAAGCTTTCTTT; CDR3aa: CASRGFTEAFF
abundance: few; d_gene: TRBD2; j_gene: TRBJ2-3; v_gene: TRBV5-1; len: 13; CDR3nt: TGCGCCAGCAAGCGGGGGGCCACAGATACGCAGTATTTT; CDR3aa: CASKRGATDTQYF
abundance: few; d_gene: NA; j_gene: TRBJ2-2; v_gene: TRBV12-3/TRBV12-4; len: 13; CDR3nt: TGTGCCAGCACCCGGGGTATGGGACTGGAGCTGTTTTTT; CDR3aa: CASTRGMGLELFF
abundance: NA; d_gene: TRBD2; j_gene: TRBJ2-1; v_gene: TRBV6-1; len: 15; CDR3nt: TGTGCCAGCGGTAGCGGGGGTGTCTCCTACAATGAGCAGTTCTTC; CDR3aa: CASGSGGVSYNEQFF
abundance: NA; d_gene: NA; j_gene: TRBJ1-1; v_gene: TRBV7-2; len: 15; CDR3nt: TGTGCCGGCAGCTTAGGAGGGTCTAGGAACACTGAAGCTTTCTTT; CDR3aa: CAGSLGGSRNTEAFF
abundance: NA; d_gene: NA; j_gene: TRBJ2-6; v_gene: TRBV20-1; len: 18; CDR3nt: TGCAGTGCTTCCAATAGACCCCTCTTGAGAGCTGGGGCCAACGTCCTGACTTTC; CDR3aa: CSASNRPLLRAGANVLTF
abundance: many; d_gene: TRBD2; j_gene: TRBJ2-1; v_gene: TRBV7-2; len: 14; CDR3nt: TGTGCCAGCAGACTAGCGGGGGGGCCTGGGGAGCAGTTCTTC; CDR3aa: CASRLAGGPGEQFF
abundance: many; d_gene: TRBD1; j_gene: TRBJ2-1; v_gene: TRBV5-1; len: 13; CDR3nt: TGCGCCAGCAGCTGGGACAGCCTGGGTGAGCAGTTCTTC; CDR3aa: CASSWDSLGEQFF
abundance: NA; d_gene: TRBD1; j_gene: TRBJ1-3; v_gene: TRBV30; len: 16; CDR3nt: TGTGCCTGGAGTGTACTAGGACAGGGGGCTGGAAACACCATATATTTT; CDR3aa: CAWSVLGQGAGNTIYF
abundance: NA; d_gene: NA; j_gene: TRBJ2-1; v_gene: TRBV7-2; len: 14; CDR3nt: TGTGCCAGCAGCCCATGGGGCGGGGCCCCGGAGCAGTTCTTC; CDR3aa: CASSPWGGAPEQFF
abundance: once; d_gene: NA; j_gene: TRBJ2-3; v_gene: TRBV20-1; len: 14; CDR3nt: TGCAGTGCTAGAAGGGGGGGGGGCACAGATACGCAGTATTTT; CDR3aa: CSARRGGGTDTQYF
abundance: few; d_gene: TRBD1; j_gene: TRBJ1-5; v_gene: TRBV15; len: 15; CDR3nt: TGTGCCACAACGGAATTTGGACAGGGGGATCAGCCCCAGCATTTT; CDR3aa: CATTEFGQGDQPQHF
abundance: few; d_gene: TRBD2; j_gene: TRBJ2-1; v_gene: TRBV20-1; len: 15; CDR3nt: TGCAGTGCTAGAGAGGGTAGCGGGGGGTACAATGAGCAGTTCTTC; CDR3aa: CSAREGSGGYNEQFF
abundance: NA; d_gene: TRBD2; j_gene: TRBJ2-2; v_gene: TRBV4-3; len: 18; CDR3nt: TGCGCCAGCAGCCAAGATGGAAGGCGGGGGAGGAACACCGGGGAGCTGTTTTTT; CDR3aa: CASSQDGRRGRNTGELFF
abundance: few; d_gene: TRBD1; j_gene: TRBJ2-2; v_gene: TRBV7-6; len: 16; CDR3nt: TGTGCCAGCAGCAGAAGCCAAACAGGGGGCACCGGGGAGCTGTTTTTT; CDR3aa: CASSRSQTGGTGELFF
abundance: few; d_gene: NA; j_gene: TRBJ2-7; v_gene: TRBV14; len: 13; CDR3nt: TGTGCCAGCAGCCATGAACAGGGCGACGAGCAGTACTTC; CDR3aa: CASSHEQGDEQYF
abundance: few; d_gene: TRBD1; j_gene: TRBJ1-2; v_gene: TRBV28; len: 13; CDR3nt: TGTGCCACAGAAAGACAGGGGGCCTATGGCTACACCTTC; CDR3aa: CATERQGAYGYTF
abundance: few; d_gene: NA; j_gene: TRBJ1-1; v_gene: TRBV29-1; len: 13; CDR3nt: TGCAGCGTTGAAGAGGGTCTGAACACTGAAGCTTTCTTT; CDR3aa: CSVEEGLNTEAFF
abundance: few; d_gene: TRBD1; j_gene: TRBJ1-2; v_gene: TRBV20-1; len: 12; CDR3nt: TGCAGTGCTAGTACAGGGGGCGACGGCTACACCTTC; CDR3aa: CSASTGGDGYTF
abundance: NA; d_gene: NA; j_gene: TRBJ1-1; v_gene: TRBV7-2; len: 13; CDR3nt: TGTGCCAGCAGCTCCGTGAACCTCTTGGGAGCTTTCTTT; CDR3aa: CASSSVNLLGAFF
abundance: NA; d_gene: NA; j_gene: TRBJ2-3; v_gene: TRBV7-2; len: 14; CDR3nt: TGTGCCAGCAGTCTTATGGGTGGGGGAGATACGCAGTATTTT; CDR3aa: CASSLMGGGDTQYF
abundance: NA; d_gene: NA; j_gene: TRBJ1-1; v_gene: TRBV4-3; len: 14; CDR3nt: TGCGCCAGCAGCCGAAACCCGGGGAACACTGAAGCTTTCTTT; CDR3aa: CASSRNPGNTEAFF
abundance: few; d_gene: NA; j_gene: TRBJ2-3; v_gene: TRBV20-1; len: 12; CDR3nt: TGCAGTGCTAGAAAAGCTTCGGATACGCAGTATTTT; CDR3aa: CSARKASDTQYF
abundance: NA; d_gene: NA; j_gene: TRBJ2-5; v_gene: TRBV7-2; len: 17; CDR3nt: TGTGCCAGCAGCTTGAGTTCGAGCGGACACAACCAAGAGACCCAGTACTTC; CDR3aa: CASSLSSSGHNQETQYF
abundance: few; d_gene: NA; j_gene: TRBJ1-6; v_gene: TRBV12-3/TRBV12-4; len: 12; CDR3nt: TGTGCCAGCAGTACCGGACAGACTCCCCTCCACTTT; CDR3aa: CASSTGQTPLHF
abundance: NA; d_gene: TRBD2; j_gene: TRBJ2-3; v_gene: TRBV4-1; len: 16; CDR3nt: TGCGCCAGCAGCCAAGAAGAGGGACTAGGGGCAGATACGCAGTATTTT; CDR3aa: CASSQEEGLGADTQYF
abundance: NA; d_gene: NA; j_gene: TRBJ2-2; v_gene: TRBV21-1; len: 17; CDR3nt: TGTGCCAGCAGCAATCGATGCAGGGACAGAACACCCGGGGAGCTGTTTTTT; CDR3aa: CASSNRCRDRTPGELFF
abundance: NA; d_gene: NA; j_gene: TRBJ2-7; v_gene: TRBV10-3; len: 15; CDR3nt: TGTGCCATCAGTGATCAAAATGGGGGGTCGGGCGAGCAGTACTTC; CDR3aa: CAISDQNGGSGEQYF
abundance: NA; d_gene: NA; j_gene: TRBJ1-6; v_gene: TRBV4-1; len: 15; CDR3nt: TGCGCCAGCAGCCAAGTTAAGACTGAAAATTCACCCCTCCACTTT; CDR3aa: CASSQVKTENSPLHF
abundance: few; d_gene: TRBD2; j_gene: TRBJ2-1; v_gene: TRBV3-1; len: 16; CDR3nt: TGTGCCAGCAGCCAACGCGGGGGGGCGGTCAGGAATGAGCAGTTCTTC; CDR3aa: CASSQRGGAVRNEQFF